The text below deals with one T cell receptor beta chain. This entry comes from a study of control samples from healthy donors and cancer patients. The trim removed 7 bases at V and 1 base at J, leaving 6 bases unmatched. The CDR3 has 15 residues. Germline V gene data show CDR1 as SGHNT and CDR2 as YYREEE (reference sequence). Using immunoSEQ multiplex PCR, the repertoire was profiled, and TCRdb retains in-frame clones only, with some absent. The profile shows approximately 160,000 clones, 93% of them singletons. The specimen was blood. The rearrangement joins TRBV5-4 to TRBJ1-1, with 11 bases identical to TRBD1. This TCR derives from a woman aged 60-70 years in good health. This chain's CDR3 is CASGPGTGGNTEAFF. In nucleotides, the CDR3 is TGTGCCAGCGGTCCCGGGACAGGGGGGAACACTGAAGCTTTCTTT.